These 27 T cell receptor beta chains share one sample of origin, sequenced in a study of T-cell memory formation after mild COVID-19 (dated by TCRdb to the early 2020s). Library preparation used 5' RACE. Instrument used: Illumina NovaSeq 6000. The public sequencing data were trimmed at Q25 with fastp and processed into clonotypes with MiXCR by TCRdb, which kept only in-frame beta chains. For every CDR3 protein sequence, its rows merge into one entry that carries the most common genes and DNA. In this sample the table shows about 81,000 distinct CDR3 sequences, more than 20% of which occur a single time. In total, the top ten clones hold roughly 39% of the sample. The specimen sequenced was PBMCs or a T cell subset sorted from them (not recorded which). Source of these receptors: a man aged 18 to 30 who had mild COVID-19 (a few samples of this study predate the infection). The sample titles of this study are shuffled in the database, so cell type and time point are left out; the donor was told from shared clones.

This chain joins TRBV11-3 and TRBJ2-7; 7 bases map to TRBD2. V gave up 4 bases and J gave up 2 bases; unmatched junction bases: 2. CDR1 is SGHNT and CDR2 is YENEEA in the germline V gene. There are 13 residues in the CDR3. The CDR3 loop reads CASSCLAAYEQYF. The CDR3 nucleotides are TGTGCCAGCAGCTGTCTAGCGGCCTACGAGCAGTACTTC.

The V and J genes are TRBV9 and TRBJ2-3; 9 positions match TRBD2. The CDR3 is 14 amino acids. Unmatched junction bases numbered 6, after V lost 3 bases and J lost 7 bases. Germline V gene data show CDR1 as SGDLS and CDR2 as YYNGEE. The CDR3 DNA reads TGTGCCAGCAGCGCCTCGCGGGGGGGTAATACGCAGTATTTT. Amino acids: CASSASRGGNTQYF. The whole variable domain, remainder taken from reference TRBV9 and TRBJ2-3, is DSGVTQTPKHLITATGQRVTLRCSPRSGDLSVYWYQQSLDQGLQFLIQYYNGEERAKGNILERFSAQQFPDLHSELNLSSLELGDSALYFCASSASRGGNTQYFGPGTRLTVL.

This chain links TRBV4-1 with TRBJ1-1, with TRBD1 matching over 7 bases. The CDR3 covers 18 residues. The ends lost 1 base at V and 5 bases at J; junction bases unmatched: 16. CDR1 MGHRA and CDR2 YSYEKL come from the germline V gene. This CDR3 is CASSQGGSFGQDGTEAFF. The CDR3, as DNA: TGCGCCAGCAGCCAAGGTGGTAGCTTTGGACAGGATGGGACTGAAGCTTTCTTT.

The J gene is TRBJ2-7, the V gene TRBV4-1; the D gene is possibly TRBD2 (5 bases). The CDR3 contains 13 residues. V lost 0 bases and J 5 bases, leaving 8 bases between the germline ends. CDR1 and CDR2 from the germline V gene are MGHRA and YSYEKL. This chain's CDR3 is CASSQDRGDEQYF. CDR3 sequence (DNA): TGCGCCAGCAGCCAAGATCGGGGAGACGAGCAGTACTTC.

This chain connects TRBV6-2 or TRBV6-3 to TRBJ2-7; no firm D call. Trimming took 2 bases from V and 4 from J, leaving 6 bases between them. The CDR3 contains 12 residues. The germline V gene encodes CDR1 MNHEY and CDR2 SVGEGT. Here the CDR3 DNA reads TGTGCCAGCAGTTACGGGGTTTACGAGCAGTACTTC. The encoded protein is CASSYGVYEQYF.

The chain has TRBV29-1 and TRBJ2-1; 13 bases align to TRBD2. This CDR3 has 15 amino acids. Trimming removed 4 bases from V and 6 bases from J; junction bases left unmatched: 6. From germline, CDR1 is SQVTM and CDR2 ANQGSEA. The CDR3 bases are TGCAGCGTTGCAAGCGGACTAGCGGGGGTCAATGAGCAGTTCTTC. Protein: CSVASGLAGVNEQFF.

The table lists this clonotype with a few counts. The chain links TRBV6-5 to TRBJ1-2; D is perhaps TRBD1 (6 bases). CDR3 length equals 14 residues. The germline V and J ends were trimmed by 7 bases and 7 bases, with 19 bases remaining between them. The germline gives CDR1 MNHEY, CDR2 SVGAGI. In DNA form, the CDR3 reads TGTGCCAGCATCTCAATGATGGGGGCTGGTGGCTACACCTTC. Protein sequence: CASISMMGAGGYTF.

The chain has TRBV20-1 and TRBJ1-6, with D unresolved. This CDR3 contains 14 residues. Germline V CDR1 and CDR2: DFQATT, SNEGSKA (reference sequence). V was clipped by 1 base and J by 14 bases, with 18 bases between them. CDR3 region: CSARGGQAPSSLHF. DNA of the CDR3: TGCAGTGCTAGAGGAGGGCAGGCCCCGAGTTCCCTCCACTTT.

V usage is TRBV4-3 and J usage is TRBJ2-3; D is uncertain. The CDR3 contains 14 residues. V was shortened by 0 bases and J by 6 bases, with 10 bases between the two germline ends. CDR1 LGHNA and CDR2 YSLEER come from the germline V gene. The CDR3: CASSQDGSGDTQYF. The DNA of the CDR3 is TGCGCCAGCAGCCAAGATGGATCAGGCGATACGCAGTATTTT.

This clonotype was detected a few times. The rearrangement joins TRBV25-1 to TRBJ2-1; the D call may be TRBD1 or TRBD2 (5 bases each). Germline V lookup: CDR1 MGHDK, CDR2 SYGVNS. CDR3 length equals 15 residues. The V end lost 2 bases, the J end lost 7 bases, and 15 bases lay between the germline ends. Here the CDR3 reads CASSERASWGNEQFF. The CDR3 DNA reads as TGTGCCAGCAGTGAACGGGCTAGTTGGGGGAATGAGCAGTTCTTC.

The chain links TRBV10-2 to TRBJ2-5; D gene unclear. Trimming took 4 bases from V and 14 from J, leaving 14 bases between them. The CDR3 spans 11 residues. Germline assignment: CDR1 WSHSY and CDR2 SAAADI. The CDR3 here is CASSVGPQLYF. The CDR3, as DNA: TGCGCCAGCAGTGTCGGGCCACAGCTTTACTTC.

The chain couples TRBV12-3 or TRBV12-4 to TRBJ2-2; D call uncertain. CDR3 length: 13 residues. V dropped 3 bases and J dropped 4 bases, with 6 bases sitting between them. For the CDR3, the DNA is TGTGCCAGCAGTTTGAGGTCCACCGGGGAGCTGTTTTTT. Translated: CASSLRSTGELFF.

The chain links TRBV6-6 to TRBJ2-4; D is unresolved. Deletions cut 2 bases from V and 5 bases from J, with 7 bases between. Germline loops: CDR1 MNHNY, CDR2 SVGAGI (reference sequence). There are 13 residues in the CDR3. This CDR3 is CASSYMRQNIQYF. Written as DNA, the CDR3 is TGTGCCAGCAGTTACATGAGACAAAACATTCAGTACTTC.

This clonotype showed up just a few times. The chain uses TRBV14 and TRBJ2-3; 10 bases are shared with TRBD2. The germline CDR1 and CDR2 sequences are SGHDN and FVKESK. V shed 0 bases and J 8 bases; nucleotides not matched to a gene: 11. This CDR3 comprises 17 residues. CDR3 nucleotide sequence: TGTGCCAGCAGCCAAGATACTAGCGGGGCCGGGAGCGGTACGCAGTATTTT. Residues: CASSQDTSGAGSGTQYF.

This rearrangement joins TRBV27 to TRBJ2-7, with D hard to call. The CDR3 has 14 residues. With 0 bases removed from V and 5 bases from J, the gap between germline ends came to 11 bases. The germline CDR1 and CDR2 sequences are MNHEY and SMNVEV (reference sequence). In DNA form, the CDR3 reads TGTGCCAGCAGTTTATCGGGTCAGACCGACGAGCAGTACTTC. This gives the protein CASSLSGQTDEQYF.

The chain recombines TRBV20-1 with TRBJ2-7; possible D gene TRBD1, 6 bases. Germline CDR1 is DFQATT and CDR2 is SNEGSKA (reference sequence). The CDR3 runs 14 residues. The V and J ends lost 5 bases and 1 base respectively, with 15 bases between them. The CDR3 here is CSAHRDTGSYEQYF. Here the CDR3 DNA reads TGCAGTGCTCACCGGGACACAGGTTCCTACGAGCAGTACTTC.

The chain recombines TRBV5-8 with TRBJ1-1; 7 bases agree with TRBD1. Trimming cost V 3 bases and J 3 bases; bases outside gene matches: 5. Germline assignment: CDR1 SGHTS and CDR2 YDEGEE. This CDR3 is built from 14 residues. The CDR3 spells CASSSGGGDTEAFF. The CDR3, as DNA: TGTGCCAGCAGCTCAGGGGGTGGGGACACTGAAGCTTTCTTT.

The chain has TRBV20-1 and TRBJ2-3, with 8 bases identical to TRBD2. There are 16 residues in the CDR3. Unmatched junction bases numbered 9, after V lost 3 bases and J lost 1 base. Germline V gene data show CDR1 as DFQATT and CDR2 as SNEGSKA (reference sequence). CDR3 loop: CSASPDSGVGTDTQYF. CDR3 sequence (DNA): TGCAGTGCTAGCCCAGATAGCGGGGTTGGCACAGATACGCAGTATTTT.

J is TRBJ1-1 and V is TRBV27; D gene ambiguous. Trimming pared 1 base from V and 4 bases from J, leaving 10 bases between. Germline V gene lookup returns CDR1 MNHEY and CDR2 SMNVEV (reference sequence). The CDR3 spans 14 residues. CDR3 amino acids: CASSLLLGSTEAFF. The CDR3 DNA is TGTGCCAGCAGTTTATTGTTGGGGAGCACTGAAGCTTTCTTT.

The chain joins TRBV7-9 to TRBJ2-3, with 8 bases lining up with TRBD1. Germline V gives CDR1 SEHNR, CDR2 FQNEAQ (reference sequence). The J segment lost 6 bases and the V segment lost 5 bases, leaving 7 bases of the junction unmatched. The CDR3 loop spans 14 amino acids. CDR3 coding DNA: TGTGCCAGCAGCCCTCGGACAGGGTTCGATACGCAGTATTTT. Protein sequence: CASSPRTGFDTQYF.

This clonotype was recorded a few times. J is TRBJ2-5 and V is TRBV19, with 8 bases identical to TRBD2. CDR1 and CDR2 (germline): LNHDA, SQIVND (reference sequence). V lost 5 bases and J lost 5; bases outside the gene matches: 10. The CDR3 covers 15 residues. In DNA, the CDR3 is TGTGCCAGTAGTCCAGGACTAGCATCAACCGAGACCCAGTACTTC. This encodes CASSPGLASTETQYF.

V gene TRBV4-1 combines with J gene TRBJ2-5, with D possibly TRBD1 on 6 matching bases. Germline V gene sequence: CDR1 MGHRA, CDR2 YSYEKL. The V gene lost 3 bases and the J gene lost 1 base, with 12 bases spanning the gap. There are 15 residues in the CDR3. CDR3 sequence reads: CASSHPATGQETQYF. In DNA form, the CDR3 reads TGCGCCAGCAGCCACCCCGCGACAGGCCAAGAGACCCAGTACTTC.

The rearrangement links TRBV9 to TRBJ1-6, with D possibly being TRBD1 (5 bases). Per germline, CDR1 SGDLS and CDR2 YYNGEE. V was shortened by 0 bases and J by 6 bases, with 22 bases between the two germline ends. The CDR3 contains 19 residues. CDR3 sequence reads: CASSVESYRPSWGNSPLHF. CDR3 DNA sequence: TGTGCCAGCAGCGTAGAAAGTTACAGGCCCTCATGGGGTAATTCACCCCTCCACTTT. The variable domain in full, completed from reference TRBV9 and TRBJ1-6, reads DSGVTQTPKHLITATGQRVTLRCSPRSGDLSVYWYQQSLDQGLQFLIQYYNGEERAKGNILERFSAQQFPDLHSELNLSSLELGDSALYFCASSVESYRPSWGNSPLHFGNGTRLTVT.

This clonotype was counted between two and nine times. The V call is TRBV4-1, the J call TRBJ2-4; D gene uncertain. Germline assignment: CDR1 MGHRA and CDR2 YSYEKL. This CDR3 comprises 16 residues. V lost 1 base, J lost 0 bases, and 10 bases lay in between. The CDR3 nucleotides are TGCGCCAGCAGCCAAGGACAAGGGAAAGCCAAAAACATTCAGTACTTC. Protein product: CASSQGQGKAKNIQYF.

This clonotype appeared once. In DNA, the CDR3 is TGTGCCAGCAGCGCGAGCCACCTTCTGGCAAATGGCTACACCTTC. It is translated as CASSASHLLANGYTF. This chain connects TRBV9 to TRBJ1-2; no clear D gene. Trimming pared 3 bases from V and 6 bases from J, leaving 18 bases between. The CDR3 runs 15 residues. Germline CDR1 SGDLS, CDR2 YYNGEE.

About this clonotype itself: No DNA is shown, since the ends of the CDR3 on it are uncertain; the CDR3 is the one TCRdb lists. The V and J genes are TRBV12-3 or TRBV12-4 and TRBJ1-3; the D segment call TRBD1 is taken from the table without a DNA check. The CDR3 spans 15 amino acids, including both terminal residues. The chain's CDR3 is CASSSSDMPGNTIYF.

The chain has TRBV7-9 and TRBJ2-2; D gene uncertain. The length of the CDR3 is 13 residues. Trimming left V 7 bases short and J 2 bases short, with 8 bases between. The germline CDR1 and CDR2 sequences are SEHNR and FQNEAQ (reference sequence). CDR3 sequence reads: CASTEGNTGELFF. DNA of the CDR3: TGTGCCAGCACGGAAGGAAACACCGGGGAGCTGTTTTTT. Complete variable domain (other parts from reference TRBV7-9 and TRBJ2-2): DTGVSQNPRHKITKRGQNVTFRCDPISEHNRLYWYRQTLGQGPEFLTYFQNEAQLEKSRLLSDRFSAERPKGSFSTLEIQRTEQGDSAMYLCASTEGNTGELFFGEGSRLTVL.